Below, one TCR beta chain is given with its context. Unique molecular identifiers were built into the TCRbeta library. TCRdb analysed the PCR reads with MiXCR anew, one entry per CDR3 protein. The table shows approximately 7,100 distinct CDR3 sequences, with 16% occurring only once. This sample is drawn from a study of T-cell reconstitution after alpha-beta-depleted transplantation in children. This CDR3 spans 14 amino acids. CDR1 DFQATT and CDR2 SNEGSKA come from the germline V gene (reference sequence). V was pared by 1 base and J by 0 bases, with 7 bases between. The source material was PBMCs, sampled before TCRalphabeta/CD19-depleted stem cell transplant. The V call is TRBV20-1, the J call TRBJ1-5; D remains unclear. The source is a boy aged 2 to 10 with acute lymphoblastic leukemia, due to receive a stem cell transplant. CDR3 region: CSARAGRSNQPQHF. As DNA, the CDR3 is TGCAGTGCTAGAGCCGGGCGTAGCAATCAGCCCCAGCATTTT.